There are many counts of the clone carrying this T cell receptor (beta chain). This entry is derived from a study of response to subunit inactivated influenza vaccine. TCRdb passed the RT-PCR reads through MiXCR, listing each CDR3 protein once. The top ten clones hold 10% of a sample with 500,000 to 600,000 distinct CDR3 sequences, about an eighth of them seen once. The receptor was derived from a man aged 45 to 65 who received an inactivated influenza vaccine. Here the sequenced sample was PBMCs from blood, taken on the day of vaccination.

The CDR3 DNA sequence: TGTGCCAGCAGTTACTCGACAGACGCCGGGGAGCTGTTTTTT. This sequence encodes CASSYSTDAGELFF. This rearrangement joins TRBV6-2 or TRBV6-3 to TRBJ2-2; perhaps TRBD1 as D (5 bases). Germline V lookup: CDR1 MNHEY, CDR2 SVGEGT. The V gene lost 0 bases and the J gene lost 6 bases, with 8 bases spanning the gap. CDR3 length: 14 amino acids.